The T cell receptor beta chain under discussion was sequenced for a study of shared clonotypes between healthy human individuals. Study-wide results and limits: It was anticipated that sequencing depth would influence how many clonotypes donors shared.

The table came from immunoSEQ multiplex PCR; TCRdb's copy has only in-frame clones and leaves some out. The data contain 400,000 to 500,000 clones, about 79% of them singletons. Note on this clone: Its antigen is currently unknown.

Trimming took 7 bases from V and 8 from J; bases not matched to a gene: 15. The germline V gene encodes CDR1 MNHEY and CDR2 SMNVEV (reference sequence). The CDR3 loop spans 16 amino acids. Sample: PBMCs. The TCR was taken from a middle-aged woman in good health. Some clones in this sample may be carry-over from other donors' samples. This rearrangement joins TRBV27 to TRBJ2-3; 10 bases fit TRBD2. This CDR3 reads CASMRTSGTFGPTQYF. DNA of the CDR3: TGTGCCAGCATGAGGACTAGCGGTACTTTTGGTCCTACGCAGTATTTT.